This is a list of T cell receptor beta chains from one sample in a study of control samples from healthy donors and cancer patients. The data were produced by immunoSEQ multiplex PCR, yet TCRdb's version contains in-frame clones alone and is incomplete. This sample yields some 30,000 clones, of which 70% to 90% are seen a single time; around 3.6% belongs to the top ten. The source material was formalin-fixed, paraffin-embedded tissue. These receptors were collected from a female donor with melanoma. Each CDR3 is given with its conserved first and last residue. A D gene is named only where the DNA matches it firmly. The size field is filled for only some rows; it gives once, few, many or a size class.

j_call,d_call,clone_size,v_call,cdr3_nt,cdr3_aa
TRBJ1-2,-,once,TRBV7-9,TGTGCCAGCAGCTTAACACAGGGTGGCTACACCTTC,CASSLTQGGYTF
TRBJ2-1,TRBD2,-,TRBV6-5,TGTGCCACTGAATCGGGGGGTGTCGGCAATGAGCAGTTCTTC,CATESGGVGNEQFF
TRBJ1-1,-,-,TRBV3-1/TRBV3-2,TGTGCCAGCAGCGCCAACACTGAAGCTTTCTTT,CASSANTEAFF
TRBJ2-1,TRBD2,-,TRBV7-3,TGTGCCAGCAGCCCTAGCGGCGTCTCCTACAATGAGCAGTTCTTC,CASSPSGVSYNEQFF
TRBJ2-4,-,-,TRBV4-1,TGCGCCAGCAGCCAAGAGACCCGGGGCATTCAGTACTTC,CASSQETRGIQYF
TRBJ2-5,-,-,TRBV6-4,TGTGCCAGTACATTCGTAGCCGGGAGATCAAGGAGGGCCCAGTACTTC,CASTFVAGRSRRAQYF
TRBJ1-4,-,-,TRBV3-1/TRBV3-2,TGTGCCAGCAGCCAGAGGGGGGGGGATAATGAAAAACTGTTTTTT,CASSQRGGDNEKLFF
TRBJ1-1,-,-,TRBV6-5,TGTGCCAGCATTCCACAAAAGGTGACTGAAGCTTTCTTT,CASIPQKVTEAFF
TRBJ2-5,-,-,TRBV7-2,TGTGCCAGCAGCTCTCTCAAGACTACGAGCGGAGAGACCCAGTACTTC,CASSSLKTTSGETQYF
TRBJ1-1,-,-,TRBV27,TGTGCCAGCACTCGAGTAGACAGCGCCAATGAAGCTTTCTTT,CASTRVDSANEAFF
TRBJ1-2,TRBD1,-,TRBV7-9,TGTGCCAGCAGCTTCCGGGACAGGGGATCGGAAGGCTACACCTTC,CASSFRDRGSEGYTF
TRBJ1-2,-,-,TRBV7-9,TGTGCCAGCAGCTTGGGGACCGGCAGGGGAGGTGGCTACACCTTC,CASSLGTGRGGGYTF
TRBJ2-1,TRBD2,few,TRBV3-1/TRBV3-2,TGTGCCAGCAGCCAAAGAGGTCGCGGGAGGGTTAATGAGCAGTTCTTC,CASSQRGRGRVNEQFF
TRBJ1-5,-,-,TRBV27,TGTGCCAGCAGTTTATCAGGGAATCAGCCCCAGCATTTT,CASSLSGNQPQHF
TRBJ2-1,TRBD2,-,TRBV19,TGTGCCAGCCAGCTAGCGGGAGTTAATGAGCAGTTCTTC,CASQLAGVNEQFF
TRBJ2-1,-,-,TRBV20-1,TGCAGTGCTAGTGAGGGGGGAGGCTGGGAGCAGTTCTTC,CSASEGGGWEQFF
TRBJ1-1,TRBD1,-,TRBV2,TGTGCCAGCATTATTGGACAGGGGAGGACTGAAGCTTTCTTT,CASIIGQGRTEAFF
TRBJ2-1,-,once,TRBV9,TGTGCCAGCAGCGTCGACAGTTACAATGAGCAGTTCTTC,CASSVDSYNEQFF
TRBJ1-1,-,-,TRBV5-1,TGCGCCAGCAGCGGTCCCACTGAAGCTTTCTTT,CASSGPTEAFF
TRBJ1-1,-,-,TRBV2,TGTGCCAGCAACGAGGCGCCCCTGAACACTGAAGCTTTCTTT,CASNEAPLNTEAFF
TRBJ1-1,-,-,TRBV6-5,TGTGCCAGCAGGGGAGCAACTTTTCACACTGAAGCTTTCTTT,CASRGATFHTEAFF
TRBJ2-5,-,once,TRBV19,TGTGCCAGTAGGGGCGCCAAAGGAGGCCAAGAGACCCAGTACTTC,CASRGAKGGQETQYF